The text below deals with one T cell receptor (beta chain). V lost 4 bases and J lost 4; bases outside the gene matches: 5. This CDR3 comprises 14 residues. In germline, CDR1 is KGHSH, CDR2 LQKENI. These data belong to a study of cytomegalovirus exposure and HLA in healthy donors. Vbeta (60) and Jbeta (13) primers were used in the PCR. Sequencing was performed with immunoSEQ multiplex PCR; in TCRdb, only in-frame clones are kept and a portion is missing. The table has 150,000 to 200,000 clones, about 80% seen once; the top ten hold roughly 1.5%. The sequence was collected from a man between 18 and 35 years old in good health and CMV-seronegative. V usage is TRBV18 and J usage is TRBJ1-1; the match to TRBD1 covers 8 bases. Sample: PBMCs. In DNA, the CDR3 is TGTGCCAGCTCACAGGATACAGGGGGCACTGAAGCTTTCTTT. Amino acids: CASSQDTGGTEAFF.